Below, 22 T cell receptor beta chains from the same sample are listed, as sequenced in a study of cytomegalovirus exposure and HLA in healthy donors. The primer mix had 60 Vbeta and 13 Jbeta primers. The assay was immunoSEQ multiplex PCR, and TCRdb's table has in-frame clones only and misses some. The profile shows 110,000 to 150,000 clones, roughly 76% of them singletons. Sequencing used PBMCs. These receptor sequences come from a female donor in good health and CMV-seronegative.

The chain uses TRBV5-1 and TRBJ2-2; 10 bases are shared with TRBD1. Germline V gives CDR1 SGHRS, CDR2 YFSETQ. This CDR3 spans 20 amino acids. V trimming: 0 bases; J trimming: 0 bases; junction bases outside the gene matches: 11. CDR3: CASSLGREVTGGANTGELFF. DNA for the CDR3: TGCGCCAGCAGCTTGGGAAGGGAGGTGACAGGGGGCGCGAACACCGGGGAGCTGTTTTTT.

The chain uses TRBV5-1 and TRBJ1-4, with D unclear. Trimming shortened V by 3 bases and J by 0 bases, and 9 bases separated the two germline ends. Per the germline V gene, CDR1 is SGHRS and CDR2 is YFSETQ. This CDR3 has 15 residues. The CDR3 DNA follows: TGCGCCAGCAGCTCTCAGGCCGCAACTAATGAAAAACTGTTTTTT. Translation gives CASSSQAATNEKLFF.

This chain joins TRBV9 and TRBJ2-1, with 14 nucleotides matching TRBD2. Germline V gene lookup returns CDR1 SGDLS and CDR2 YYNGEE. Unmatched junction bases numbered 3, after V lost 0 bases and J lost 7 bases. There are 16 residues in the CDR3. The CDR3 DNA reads TGTGCCAGCAGCGTAGTAGGGACTAGCGGGAGTAATGAGCAGTTCTTC. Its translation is CASSVVGTSGSNEQFF.

The CDR3, as DNA: TGTGCCAGCAGCTCTATTAGCTCCTACAATGAGCAGTTCTTC. Its protein is CASSSISSYNEQFF. The chain recombines TRBV14 with TRBJ2-1; D not certain. The ends were cut back, 5 bases at V and 0 bases at J, with 8 bases in the middle. Germline V CDR1 and CDR2: SGHDN, FVKESK. The CDR3 sequence is 14 residues long. Based on the CDR3 plus reference TRBV14 and TRBJ2-1, the full variable domain is EAGVTQFPSHSVIEKGQTVTLRCDPISGHDNLYWYRRVMGKEIKFLLHFVKESKQDESGMPNNRFLAERTGGTYSTLKVQPAELEDSGVYFCASSSISSYNEQFFGPGTRLTVL.

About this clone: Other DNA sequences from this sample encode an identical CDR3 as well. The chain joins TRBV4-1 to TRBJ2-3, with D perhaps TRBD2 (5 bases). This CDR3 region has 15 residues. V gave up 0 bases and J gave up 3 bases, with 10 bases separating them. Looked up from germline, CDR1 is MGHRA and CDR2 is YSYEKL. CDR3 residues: CASSQEVRGTDTQYF. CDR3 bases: TGCGCCAGCAGCCAAGAGGTCCGGGGTACAGATACGCAGTATTTT.

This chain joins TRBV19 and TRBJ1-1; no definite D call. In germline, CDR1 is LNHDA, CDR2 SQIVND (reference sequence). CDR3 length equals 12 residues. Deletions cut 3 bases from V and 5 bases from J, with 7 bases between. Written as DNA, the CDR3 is TGTGCCAGTAGTATTTCCCTGACTGAAGCTTTCTTT. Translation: CASSISLTEAFF.

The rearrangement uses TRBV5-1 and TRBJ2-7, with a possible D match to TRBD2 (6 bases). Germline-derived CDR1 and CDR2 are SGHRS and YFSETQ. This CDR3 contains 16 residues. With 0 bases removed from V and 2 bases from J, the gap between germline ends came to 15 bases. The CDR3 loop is CASSLATSTYTYEQYF. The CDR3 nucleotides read TGCGCCAGCAGCTTGGCTACTAGCACGTATACCTACGAGCAGTACTTC.

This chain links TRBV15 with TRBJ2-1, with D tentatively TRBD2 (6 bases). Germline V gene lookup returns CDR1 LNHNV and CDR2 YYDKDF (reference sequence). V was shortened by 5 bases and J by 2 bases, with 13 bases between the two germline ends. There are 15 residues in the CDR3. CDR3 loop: CATSPLALTYNEQFF. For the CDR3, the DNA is TGTGCCACCAGCCCTCTAGCGTTAACCTACAATGAGCAGTTCTTC.

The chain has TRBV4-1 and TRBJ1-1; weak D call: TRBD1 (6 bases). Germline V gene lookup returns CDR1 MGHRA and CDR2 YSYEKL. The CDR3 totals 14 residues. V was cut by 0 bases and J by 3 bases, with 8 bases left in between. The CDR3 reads CASSQEAGDTEAFF. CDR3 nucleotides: TGCGCCAGCAGCCAAGAGGCAGGGGACACTGAAGCTTTCTTT.

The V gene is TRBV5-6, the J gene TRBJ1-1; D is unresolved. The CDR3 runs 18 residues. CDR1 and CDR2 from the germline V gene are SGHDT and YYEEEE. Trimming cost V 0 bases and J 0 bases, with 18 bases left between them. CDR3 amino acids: CASSLEYREAFLNTEAFF. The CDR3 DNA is TGTGCCAGCAGCTTGGAATACAGAGAAGCATTTTTGAACACTGAAGCTTTCTTT.

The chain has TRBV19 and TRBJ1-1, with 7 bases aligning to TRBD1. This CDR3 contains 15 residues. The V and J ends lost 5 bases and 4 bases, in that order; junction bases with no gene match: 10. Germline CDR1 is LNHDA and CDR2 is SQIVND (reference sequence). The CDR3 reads CASSETGWFATEAFF. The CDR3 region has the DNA TGTGCCAGTAGTGAGACAGGGTGGTTTGCCACTGAAGCTTTCTTT.

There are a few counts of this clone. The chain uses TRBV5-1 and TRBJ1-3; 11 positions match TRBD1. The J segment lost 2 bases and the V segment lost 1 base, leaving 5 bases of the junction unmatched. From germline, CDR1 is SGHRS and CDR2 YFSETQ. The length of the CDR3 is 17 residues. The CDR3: CASSLSGTGGPGNTIYF. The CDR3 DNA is TGCGCCAGCAGCTTGTCCGGGACAGGGGGTCCTGGAAACACCATATATTTT.

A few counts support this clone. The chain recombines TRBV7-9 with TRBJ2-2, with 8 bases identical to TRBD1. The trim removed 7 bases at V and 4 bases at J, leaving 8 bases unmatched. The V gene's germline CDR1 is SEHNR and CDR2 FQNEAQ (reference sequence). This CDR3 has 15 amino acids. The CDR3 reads CASNGWDRSTGELFF. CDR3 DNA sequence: TGTGCCAGCAACGGATGGGACAGGTCCACCGGGGAGCTGTTTTTT.

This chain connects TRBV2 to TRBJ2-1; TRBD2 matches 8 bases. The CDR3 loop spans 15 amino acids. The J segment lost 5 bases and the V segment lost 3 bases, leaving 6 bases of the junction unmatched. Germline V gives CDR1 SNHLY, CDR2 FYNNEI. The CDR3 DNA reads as TGTGCCAGCAGTGAGACGGCTAGCGGGCACAATGAGCAGTTCTTC. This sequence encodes CASSETASGHNEQFF.

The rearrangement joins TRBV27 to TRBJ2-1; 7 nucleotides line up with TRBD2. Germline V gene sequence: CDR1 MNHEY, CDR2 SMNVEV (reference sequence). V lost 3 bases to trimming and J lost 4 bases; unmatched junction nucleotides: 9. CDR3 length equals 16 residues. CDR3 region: CASSFPTGGPYNEQFF. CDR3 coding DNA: TGTGCCAGCAGTTTCCCAACGGGAGGCCCGTACAATGAGCAGTTCTTC.

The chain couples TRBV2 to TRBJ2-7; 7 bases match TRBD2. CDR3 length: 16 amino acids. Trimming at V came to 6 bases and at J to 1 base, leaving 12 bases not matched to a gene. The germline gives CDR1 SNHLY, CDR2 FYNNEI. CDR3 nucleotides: TGTGCCAGCAGGACCCCTGAAGGGCGGGGGTCCTACGAGCAGTACTTC. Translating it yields CASRTPEGRGSYEQYF.

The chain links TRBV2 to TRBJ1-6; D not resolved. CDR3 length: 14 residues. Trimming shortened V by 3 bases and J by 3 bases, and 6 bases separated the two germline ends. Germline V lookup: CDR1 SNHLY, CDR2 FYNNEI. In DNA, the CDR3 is TGTGCCAGCAGTGAGGCAGGCTATAATTCACCCCTCCACTTT. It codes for CASSEAGYNSPLHF.

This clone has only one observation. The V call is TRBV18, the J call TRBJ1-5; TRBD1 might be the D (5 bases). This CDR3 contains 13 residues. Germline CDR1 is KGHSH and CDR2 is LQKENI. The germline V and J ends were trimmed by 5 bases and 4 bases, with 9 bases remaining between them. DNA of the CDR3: TGTGCCAGCTCAAGCACAGGAAATCAGCCCCAGCATTTT. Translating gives CASSSTGNQPQHF.

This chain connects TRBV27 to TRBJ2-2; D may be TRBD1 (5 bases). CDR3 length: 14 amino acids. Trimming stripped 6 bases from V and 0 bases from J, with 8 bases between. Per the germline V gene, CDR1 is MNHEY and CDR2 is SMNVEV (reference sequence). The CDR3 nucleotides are TGTGCCAGCAGCAGGGTTGCGAACACCGGGGAGCTGTTTTTT. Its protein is CASSRVANTGELFF.

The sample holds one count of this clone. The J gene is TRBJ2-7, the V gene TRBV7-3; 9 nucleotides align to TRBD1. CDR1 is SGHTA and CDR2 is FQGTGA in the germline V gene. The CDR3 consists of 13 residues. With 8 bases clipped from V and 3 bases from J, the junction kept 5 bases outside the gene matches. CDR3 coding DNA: TGTGCCAGCGGAACGGGACAGGGCTACGAGCAGTACTTC. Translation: CASGTGQGYEQYF.

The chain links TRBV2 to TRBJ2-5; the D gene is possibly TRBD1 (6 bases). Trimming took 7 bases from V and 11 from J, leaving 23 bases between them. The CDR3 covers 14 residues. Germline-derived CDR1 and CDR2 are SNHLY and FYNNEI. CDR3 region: CASIPGRQGWEQYF. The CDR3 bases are TGTGCCAGCATCCCGGGTCGCCAGGGGTGGGAGCAGTACTTC.

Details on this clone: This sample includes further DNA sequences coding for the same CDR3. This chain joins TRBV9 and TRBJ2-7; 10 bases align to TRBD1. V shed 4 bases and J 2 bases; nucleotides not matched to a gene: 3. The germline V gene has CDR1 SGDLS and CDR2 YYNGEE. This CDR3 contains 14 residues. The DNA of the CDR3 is TGTGCCAGCAGCTTAGGACAGGGGGCCTACGAGCAGTACTTC. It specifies CASSLGQGAYEQYF.